One and the same sample provided the 8 T cell receptor beta chains below, sequenced in a study of T cell changes during pregnancy in multiple sclerosis. TCRdb keeps only in-frame clones here, not all; method: immunoSEQ multiplex PCR. The table lists more than 35,000 clones, over 90% of them singletons. Specimen: CD4+ T cells from peripheral blood mononuclear cells, collected in the second trimester of pregnancy. Receptor source: a female donor with multiple sclerosis, enrolled in a pregnancy study.

The rearrangement joins TRBV11-1 to TRBJ1-2, with D unclear. Per the germline V gene, CDR1 is SGHAT and CDR2 is FQDESV (reference sequence). V gave up 2 bases and J gave up 7 bases, with 17 bases separating them. The CDR3 sequence is 15 residues long. The CDR3 sequence is CASSLMADFASGYTF. DNA of the CDR3: TGTGCCAGCAGCTTAATGGCAGACTTTGCTAGTGGCTACACCTTC.

The chain carries TRBV29-1 and TRBJ1-5; D not certain. Trimming took 6 bases from V and 0 from J, leaving 15 bases between them. The CDR3 sequence is 15 residues long. Looked up from germline, CDR1 is SQVTM and CDR2 is ANQGSEA. CDR3 in DNA: TGCAGCGTCCTCATGACAACGTCTAGCAATCAGCCCCAGCATTTT. Protein sequence: CSVLMTTSSNQPQHF.

The chain uses TRBV30 and TRBJ1-5; TRBD1 agrees at 7 bases. In germline, CDR1 is GTSNPN, CDR2 SVGIG (reference sequence). V gave up 4 bases and J gave up 2 bases; unmatched junction bases: 5. The CDR3 spans 14 residues. For the CDR3, the DNA is TGTGCCTGGAAATCTACAGGGGGCAATCAGCCCCAGCATTTT. Translating gives CAWKSTGGNQPQHF.

This chain links TRBV6-5 with TRBJ2-3; 10 bases agree with TRBD2. The CDR3 spans 16 residues. Per germline, CDR1 MNHEY and CDR2 SVGAGI. J gave up 3 bases and V 4 bases, and 7 bases lay outside the gene matches. Written as DNA, the CDR3 is TGTGCCAGCAGTTTCCTAGCGGGGGCGACGACAGATACGCAGTATTTT. It specifies CASSFLAGATTDTQYF.

V usage is TRBV7-2 and J usage is TRBJ1-1, with D unresolved. V lost 2 bases and J lost 3, with 13 bases in between. The V gene's germline CDR1 is SGHTA and CDR2 FQGNSA. There are 15 residues in the CDR3. Here the CDR3 DNA reads TGTGCCAGCAGCTTATCGGTAGGGAGGGACACTGAAGCTTTCTTT. Protein sequence: CASSLSVGRDTEAFF.

The chain links TRBV6-6 to TRBJ1-3; D not certain. Germline values: CDR1 MNHNY, CDR2 SVGAGI (reference sequence). The V gene lost 8 bases and the J gene lost 4 bases, with 6 bases spanning the gap. This CDR3 is 11 amino acids long. The CDR3: CASHSGNTIYF. Here the CDR3 DNA reads TGTGCCAGCCACTCAGGAAACACCATATATTTT.

The chain employs TRBV4-3 and TRBJ1-2; a weak D match, TRBD1 (6 bases). The CDR3 extends over 17 amino acids. V shed 3 bases and J shed 3 bases, with 20 bases lying between them. Germline CDR1 LGHNA, CDR2 YSLEER. This CDR3 reads CASSHSVGTGRDYGYTF. For the CDR3, the DNA is TGCGCCAGCAGCCACTCCGTAGGAACAGGGAGAGACTATGGCTACACCTTC.

This clone was seen only once. V usage is TRBV18 and J usage is TRBJ2-1; the match to TRBD2 covers 10 bases. Germline loops: CDR1 KGHSH, CDR2 LQKENI. CDR3 size: 15 residues. Germline trimming cut 0 bases from V and 8 bases from J; bases unmatched to any gene: 4. CDR3 sequence: CASSPPGLAYDEQFF. CDR3 in DNA: TGTGCCAGCTCACCACCGGGACTAGCGTACGATGAGCAGTTCTTC.